The sample holds many counts of the clone carrying this T cell receptor (beta chain). The authors amplified TCR beta CDR3 from genomic DNA using two-round multiplex PCR. With primers specific to each TRBV and TRBJ gene, the first-round PCR was performed. TCRdb re-analysed the multiplex PCR reads in MiXCR, keeping a single row per CDR3 protein. The sample lists about 30,000 distinct CDR3 sequences; 30% to 40% were seen once. Per the germline V gene, CDR1 is SGHVS and CDR2 is FQNEAQ. V lost 1 base and J 0 bases, leaving 10 bases between the germline ends. This CDR3 is built from 16 residues. This entry comes from a study of prognosis after radiotherapy for stage I lung cancer.

The input for sequencing was PBMCs, taken before or after stereotactic body radiation therapy (not recorded which). The clonotype comes from a donor over 45 with non-small cell lung cancer. The chain uses TRBV7-8 and TRBJ1-5, with no clear D. CDR3 sequence (DNA): TGTGCCAGCAGCTTAGGACGGCTCTATAGCAATCAGCCCCAGCATTTT. Translation gives CASSLGRLYSNQPQHF.